The source of this T cell receptor (beta chain) is a study of spatial heterogeneity in lung cancer. Findings and limits, study-wide: Tumors with more nonsynonymous mutations had more expanded intratumoral alpha and beta TCRs.

MiXCR, run by TCRdb on the 5' RACE reads, gives a single entry per CDR3 protein. The sample holds a few thousand distinct CDR3 sequences, about 5.4% seen once. The CDR3 is 18 residues long. V shed 1 base, J shed 1 base, and the junction held 5 bases outside the gene matches. CDR1 KGHSH and CDR2 LQKENI come from the germline V gene. This clonotype appeared many times. Its antigen is unidentified. Time point indicated: sample taken at primary tumor resection. Specimen: lung tumor tissue, collected at surgery. This rearrangement joins TRBV18 to TRBJ2-6, with 9 bases matching TRBD1. The TCR was taken from a female donor with early-stage non-small cell lung cancer. The CDR3 loop reads CASSPRTGALSGANVLTF. Here the CDR3 DNA reads TGTGCCAGCTCACCACGGACAGGGGCGCTGTCTGGGGCCAACGTCCTGACTTTC.